What follows are 6 T cell receptor beta chains derived from one specimen sequenced in a study of blood T cell repertoires in COVID-19. TCRdb keeps only in-frame clones here, not all; method: immunoSEQ multiplex PCR. The sample holds about 67,000 clones, about nine tenths seen once. Input material: peripheral blood. Every receptor here comes from a middle-aged man with active COVID-19.

In nucleotides, the CDR3 is TGTGCCAGCAGCCCCTCCTCGACTTGGACTGGTGGCTACACCTTC. Protein sequence: CASSPSSTWTGGYTF. The chain combines TRBV4-2 with TRBJ1-2; D unclear. The CDR3 is 15 amino acids. Germline CDR1 reads LGHNA; CDR2 reads YNFKEQ. Trimming took off 4 bases at V and 7 bases at J, with 19 bases between the two ends.

This chain joins TRBV3-1 (or the pseudogene TRBV3-2) and TRBJ2-1, with a tentative D call TRBD2 (7 bases). The V gene lost 2 bases and the J gene lost 8 bases, with 10 bases spanning the gap. Germline V gene data show CDR1 as LGHDT and CDR2 as YNNKEL (reference sequence). The CDR3 totals 13 residues. CDR3 sequence: CASSQRGGDEQFF. The CDR3, as DNA: TGTGCCAGCAGCCAAAGGGGGGGTGATGAGCAGTTCTTC.

The sample holds a few counts of this clone. The rearrangement uses TRBV24-1 and TRBJ2-1; D is unresolved. Germline CDR1 is KGHDR and CDR2 is SFDVKD. This CDR3 spans 13 amino acids. V lost 3 bases and J lost 8, with 10 bases in between. CDR3 protein: CATSDTAFYEQFF. CDR3 nucleotides: TGTGCCACCAGTGATACAGCATTTTATGAGCAGTTCTTC.

This rearrangement joins TRBV7-8 to TRBJ1-1; D is ambiguous. The germline CDR1 and CDR2 sequences are SGHVS and FQNEAQ. The CDR3 covers 13 residues. V lost 1 base and J lost 1, with 4 bases in between. This CDR3 is CASSLGRNTEAFF. CDR3 nucleotide sequence: TGTGCCAGCAGCTTAGGCAGGAACACTGAAGCTTTCTTT.

V usage is TRBV19 and J usage is TRBJ1-3; no reliable D call. V was pared by 7 bases and J by 2 bases, with 18 bases between. Germline V lookup: CDR1 LNHDA, CDR2 SQIVND (reference sequence). CDR3 length: 16 residues. CDR3 protein: CASTLTRGFTGNTIYF. Here the CDR3 DNA reads TGTGCCAGTACCCTCACCCGGGGTTTTACTGGAAACACCATATATTTT.

The genes are TRBV7-2 and TRBJ2-7; 10 bases are a match to TRBD2. The germline V gene encodes CDR1 SGHTA and CDR2 FQGNSA. J gave up 0 bases and V 3 bases, and 5 bases lay outside the gene matches. CDR3 size: 16 residues. DNA for the CDR3: TGTGCCAGCAGCTTCGTCGGGACTAGCGACTCCTACGAGCAGTACTTC. Amino acid sequence: CASSFVGTSDSYEQYF.